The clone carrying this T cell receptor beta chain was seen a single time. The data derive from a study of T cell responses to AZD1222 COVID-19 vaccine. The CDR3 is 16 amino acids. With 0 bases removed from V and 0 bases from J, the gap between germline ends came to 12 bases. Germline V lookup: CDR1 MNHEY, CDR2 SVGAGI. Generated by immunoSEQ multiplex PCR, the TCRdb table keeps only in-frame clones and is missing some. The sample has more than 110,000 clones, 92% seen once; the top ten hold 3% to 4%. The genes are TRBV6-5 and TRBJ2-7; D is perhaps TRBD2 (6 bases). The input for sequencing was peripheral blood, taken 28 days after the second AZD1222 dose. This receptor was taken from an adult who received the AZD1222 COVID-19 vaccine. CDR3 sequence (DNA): TGTGCCAGCAGTTACTCGGGGGTAGCGGCCTCCTACGAGCAGTACTTC. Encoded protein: CASSYSGVAASYEQYF.